Sequencing of this T cell receptor (beta chain) was carried out in a study of post-analysis software for immune sequencing data. Every TCR beta cDNA library bore unique molecular identifiers. TCRdb re-called the PCR reads through MiXCR, storing one row per CDR3 protein. The sample consists of some 690,000 distinct CDR3 sequences, approximately 59% of them appearing once. The V gene's germline CDR1 is SGHNT and CDR2 YENEEA. This CDR3 region has 15 residues. The germline V and J ends were trimmed by 6 bases and 3 bases, with 15 bases remaining between them. Broader study findings: Included in a set of 5 or 6 TRBV segments more frequent in patients than controls were TRBV5-6, TRBV5-1 and TRBV20-1.

Points on this clonotype: Antigen specificity is unknown.

The sample was blood. The chain combines TRBV11-3 with TRBJ2-1; a weak D match, TRBD2 (6 bases). The sequence was obtained from a girl aged 2-10 years with multiple sclerosis. The CDR3 DNA follows: TGTGCCAGCAGTTGGACTAACGCTGGCTACAATGAGCAGTTCTTC. Protein sequence: CASSWTNAGYNEQFF. Supplemented by reference TRBV11-3 and TRBJ2-1, the full variable domain reads EAGVVQSPRYKIIEKKQPVAFWCNPISGHNTLYWYLQNLGQGPELLIRYENEEAVDDSQLPKDRFSAERLKGVDSTLKIQPAELGDSAVYLCASSWTNAGYNEQFFGPGTRLTVL.